These T cell receptor beta chains were read from a single sample in a study of cytomegalovirus exposure and HLA in healthy donors. TCRdb's copy holds only in-frame clones and misses some; the assay was immunoSEQ multiplex PCR. The table includes 240,000 or so clones, 75% to 90% detected once. The sequencing sample was made of PBMCs. The receptors originated from a woman in her 30s in good health and CMV-seropositive. Both conserved end residues are part of each CDR3. A D gene is named only where the DNA matches it firmly. Size tells how often a clone was seen (once, few, many) or the class of an expanded clone, and some rows leave it out.

CDR3: CASSVDRVNYGYTF
DNA: TGTGCCAGCAGTGTGGACAGGGTTAACTATGGCTACACCTTC
size: -
D: TRBD1
J: TRBJ1-2
V: TRBV2

CDR3: CASSYSRQGKREAFF
DNA: TGTGCCAGCAGTTACTCGCGACAGGGCAAGAGGGAAGCTTTCTTT
size: -
D: TRBD1
J: TRBJ1-1
V: TRBV6-5

CDR3: CASSPRSSGMSYNEQFF
DNA: TGTGCCAGCAGCCCCCGGTCTAGCGGGATGTCCTACAATGAGCAGTTCTTC
size: -
D: TRBD2
J: TRBJ2-1
V: TRBV7-3

CDR3: CASSQDFAGNGYTF
DNA: TGCGCCAGCAGCCAAGACTTTGCCGGGAATGGCTACACCTTC
size: -
D: -
J: TRBJ1-2
V: TRBV4-1

CDR3: CASSPPYRTGKGTEAFF
DNA: TGCGCCAGCAGCCCACCTTATCGTACAGGGAAGGGCACTGAAGCTTTCTTT
size: -
D: -
J: TRBJ1-1
V: TRBV4-1

CDR3: CASSPLGQGSYEQYF
DNA: TGCGCCAGCAGCCCCCTCGGACAGGGGTCCTACGAGCAGTACTTC
size: -
D: TRBD1
J: TRBJ2-7
V: TRBV4-1

CDR3: CASSVDGTANQPQHF
DNA: TGTGCCAGCAGCGTAGACGGGACAGCAAATCAGCCCCAGCATTTT
size: -
D: TRBD1
J: TRBJ1-5
V: TRBV9

CDR3: CASSPPYGGLGYNEQFF
DNA: TGTGCCAGCAGTCCCCCATACGGGGGGCTCGGGTACAATGAGCAGTTCTTC
size: -
D: -
J: TRBJ2-1
V: TRBV28

CDR3: CASSLSDSLNTEAFF
DNA: TGCGCCAGCAGCTTGTCAGACAGCTTGAACACTGAAGCTTTCTTT
size: -
D: -
J: TRBJ1-1
V: TRBV5-1

CDR3: CASSPRLYSEQFF
DNA: TGTGCCAGCAGCCCCCGACTATACAGTGAGCAGTTCTTC
size: -
D: -
J: TRBJ2-1
V: TRBV5-4

CDR3: CASSLFPSLNAGELFF
DNA: TGCGCCAGCAGCTTGTTCCCTAGCCTTAATGCCGGGGAGCTGTTTTTT
size: -
D: -
J: TRBJ2-2
V: TRBV5-1

CDR3: CSVGGRSYGYTF
DNA: TGCAGCGTGGGCGGGCGGTCCTATGGCTACACCTTC
size: once
D: -
J: TRBJ1-2
V: TRBV29-1

CDR3: CASRGLAGYNEQFF
DNA: TGTGCCAGCAGGGGACTAGCGGGGTACAATGAGCAGTTCTTC
size: -
D: TRBD2
J: TRBJ2-1
V: TRBV28

CDR3: CAISEERVYGYTF
DNA: TGTGCCATCAGTGAGGAGAGGGTCTATGGCTACACCTTC
size: -
D: -
J: TRBJ1-2
V: TRBV10-3